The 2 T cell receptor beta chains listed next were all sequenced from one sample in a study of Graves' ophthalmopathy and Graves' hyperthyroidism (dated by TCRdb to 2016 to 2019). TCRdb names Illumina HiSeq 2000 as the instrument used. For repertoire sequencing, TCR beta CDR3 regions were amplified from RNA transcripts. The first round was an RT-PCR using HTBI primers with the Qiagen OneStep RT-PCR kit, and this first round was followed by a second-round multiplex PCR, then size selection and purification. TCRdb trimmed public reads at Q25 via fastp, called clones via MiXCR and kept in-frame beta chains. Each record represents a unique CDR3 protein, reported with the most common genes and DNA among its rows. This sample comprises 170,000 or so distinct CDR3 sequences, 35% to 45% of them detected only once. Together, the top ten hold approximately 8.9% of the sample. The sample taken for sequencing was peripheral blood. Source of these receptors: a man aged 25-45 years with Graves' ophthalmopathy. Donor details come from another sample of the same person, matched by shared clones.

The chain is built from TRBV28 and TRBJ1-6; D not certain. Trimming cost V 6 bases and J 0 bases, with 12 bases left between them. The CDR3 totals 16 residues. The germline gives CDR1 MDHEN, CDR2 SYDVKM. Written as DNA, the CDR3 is TGTGCCAGCAGGGGCGAGGACCGCTCCTATAATTCACCCCTCCACTTT. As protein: CASRGEDRSYNSPLHF.

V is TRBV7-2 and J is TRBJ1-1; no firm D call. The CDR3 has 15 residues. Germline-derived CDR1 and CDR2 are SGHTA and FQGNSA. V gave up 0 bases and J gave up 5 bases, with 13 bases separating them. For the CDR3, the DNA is TGTGCCAGCAGCTTAGCCACCTCCGGCGGGACTGAAGCTTTCTTT. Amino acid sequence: CASSLATSGGTEAFF.